A selection of T cell receptor beta chains follows, all from one sample in a study of blood T cells in healthy people across ages. TCRdb recomputed calls from the 5' RACE reads with MiXCR, one row per CDR3 protein. The sample records some 1.4 million distinct CDR3 sequences, around two fifths being singletons. The source material was blood. These receptors all stem from a woman aged 18-29 years in good health. Both conserved end residues are part of each CDR3. D genes are given only for firm matches. Rows give clone size only sometimes, using once, few, many, or a class for an expanded clone.

j_gene	abundance	d_gene	v_gene	CDR3nt	CDR3aa
TRBJ2-7	.	.	TRBV29-1	TGCAGCGGAGGTCAGGGATCCTACGAGCAGTACTTC	CSGGQGSYEQYF
TRBJ1-2	many	.	TRBV2	TGTGCCAGCAGTGGGAACAGCAACTATGGCTACACCTTC	CASSGNSNYGYTF
TRBJ2-7	.	.	TRBV29-1	TGCAGCGTTGAAGGGCTACACAGGGAGTACGAGCAGTACTTC	CSVEGLHREYEQYF
TRBJ1-2	.	.	TRBV7-2	TGTGCCAGCAGCTTAGCGGGACGGGCTAACTATGGCTACACCTTC	CASSLAGRANYGYTF
TRBJ2-5	.	TRBD2	TRBV6-5	TGTGCCACCAAAGACTCGGGACTAGCAGAAAAGACCCAGTACTTC	CATKDSGLAEKTQYF
TRBJ2-6	.	.	TRBV6-1	TGTGCCCTAGGTGGGGTCCTCTCTGGGGCCAACGTCCTGACTTTC	CALGGVLSGANVLTF
TRBJ2-7	.	.	TRBV4-1	TGCGCCAGCAGCCAAGATTCTCCGGGATCTTCCTACGAGCAGTACTTC	CASSQDSPGSSYEQYF
TRBJ2-7	.	.	TRBV2	TGTGCCGGAGGACAGACCTCCTACGAGCAGTACTTC	CAGGQTSYEQYF
TRBJ2-1	.	TRBD2	TRBV6-2/TRBV6-3	TGTGCCAGCAGGGAGAATTGGTCTAGCGGTCACAATGAGCAGTTCTTC	CASRENWSSGHNEQFF
TRBJ2-1	.	.	TRBV20-1	TGCAGTGCTAGGCCGGACGAGCAGTTCTTC	CSARPDEQFF
TRBJ2-5	.	TRBD2	TRBV29-1	TGCAGCGGGGGGAGGGAAGGGACCCAGTACTTC	CSGGREGTQYF
TRBJ2-2	.	.	TRBV27	TGTGCCAGCAGTTCGTACGGACAGTACACCGGGGAGCTGTTTTTT	CASSSYGQYTGELFF
TRBJ2-2	.	TRBD2	TRBV7-2	TGTGCCAGCAAATCGGGGGGGTTTATGACCGGGGAGCTGTTTTTT	CASKSGGFMTGELFF
TRBJ2-1	.	.	TRBV4-1	TGCGCCAGCAGCCCGGCCCTCGCTAGTATTGGTTACGAGCAGTTCTTC	CASSPALASIGYEQFF
TRBJ2-3	few	TRBD1	TRBV24-1	TGTGCCACCAGTGATAATTACGGGACAGGGACAGATACGCAGTATTTT	CATSDNYGTGTDTQYF
TRBJ2-2	.	TRBD2	TRBV9	TGTGCCAGCAGCGCCGGGGCTAGCGGGGGGGCAGAGACCGGGGAGCTGTTTTTT	CASSAGASGGAETGELFF
TRBJ1-2	few	.	TRBV12-3/TRBV12-4	TGTGCCAGCAGTTCGCCGGCAGGGGTCGGCTACACCTTC	CASSSPAGVGYTF
TRBJ2-3	.	TRBD1	TRBV18	TGTGCCAGCGGAGACAGGGGCCACATGGATACGCAGTATTTT	CASGDRGHMDTQYF
TRBJ2-5	.	.	TRBV20-1	TGCAGTGCTAAAACCCGGCCGTTTGGTGAGACCCAGTACTTC	CSAKTRPFGETQYF
TRBJ2-5	many	TRBD1	TRBV10-3	TGTGCCATTGGGACAGGGGAAGAGACCCAGTACTTC	CAIGTGEETQYF
TRBJ2-3	once	TRBD2	TRBV19	TGTGCCAGTAGTACGAGACTAGCGGGTCTGGCAGATACGCAGTATTTT	CASSTRLAGLADTQYF
TRBJ2-7	.	.	TRBV7-2	TGTGCAAGCAGCCAGGGAGAGGGGCTCGAGCAGTACTTC	CASSQGEGLEQYF
TRBJ2-1	.	.	TRBV20-1	TGCAGTGCTAGAGCGCCCGAATCCTACAATGAGCAGTTCTTC	CSARAPESYNEQFF
TRBJ2-1	.	TRBD2	TRBV12-3/TRBV12-4	TGTGCCAGCAGGCTGGCAGGCCTAGCGGGTGGGAATGAGCAGTTCTTC	CASRLAGLAGGNEQFF
TRBJ2-2	.	.	TRBV10-3	TGTGCCATCAGTGAGATCAGGAGAACCGGGGAGCTGTTTTTT	CAISEIRRTGELFF
TRBJ1-5	few	.	TRBV20-1	TGCAGTGCGGGCGCTTGGGGGAAGCCCCAGCATTTT	CSAGAWGKPQHF
TRBJ1-2	few	TRBD1	TRBV18	TGTGCCAGCTCAGCCGATACAGGGGGTTCTCAAGGCTACACCTTC	CASSADTGGSQGYTF
TRBJ1-1	.	.	TRBV20-1	TGCAGTGCCCGTCCCCGGGGGCCGGGTGAAGCTTTCTTT	CSARPRGPGEAFF
TRBJ2-7	many	.	TRBV18	TGTGCCAGCAGTCCAGGGACGGGGGACTACGAGCAGTACTTC	CASSPGTGDYEQYF
TRBJ1-6	.	.	TRBV5-1	TGCGCCAGCAGCTTGGGTCGGGAGACGGATTCACCCCTCCACTTT	CASSLGRETDSPLHF
TRBJ2-5	.	.	TRBV27	TGTGCCAGCAGTAACCAACAGGGAGAGACCCAGTACTTC	CASSNQQGETQYF
TRBJ2-1	.	.	TRBV3-1	TGTGCCAGCAGCCTTCAACCAGGGACTTTTGAGCAGTTCTTC	CASSLQPGTFEQFF
TRBJ2-7	many	.	TRBV27	TGTGCCAGCAGTTTGGGGACCTCTACCTACGAGCAGTACTTC	CASSLGTSTYEQYF
TRBJ2-3	few	.	TRBV12-3/TRBV12-4	TGTGCCAGCAGTCCCGAGACTCGGACACGGGGCACAGATACGCAGTATTTT	CASSPETRTRGTDTQYF
TRBJ2-7	.	TRBD2	TRBV7-2	TGTGCCAGCAGCGTGACTAGCGGGATCCACGAGCAGTACTTC	CASSVTSGIHEQYF